The clone carrying this T cell receptor beta chain was counted between two and nine times. Each donor was healthy, and each was a bone marrow donor. Nominally healthy donors were sampled, though unrecorded immune exposures were likely. The data derive from a study of cytomegalovirus exposure and HLA in healthy donors. The length of the CDR3 is 15 residues. Germline-derived CDR1 and CDR2 are KGHSH and LQKENI. V lost 3 bases and J lost 5; bases outside the gene matches: 4. PCR primers comprised 60 Vbeta and 13 Jbeta primers. Produced via immunoSEQ multiplex PCR; TCRdb's table is partial and in-frame only. This sample carries about 160,000 clones, 80% to 90% of them seen once, and the ten largest clones take roughly 6.7%.

The chain combines TRBV18 with TRBJ2-7; TRBD2 matches 13 bases. Sequenced material: PBMCs. The TCR sequence derives from a man aged 45 to 65 in good health and CMV-seropositive. DNA for the CDR3: TGTGCCAGCTCACCGGGACTAGCGGGATCAAACGAGCAGTACGTC. Residues: CASSPGLAGSNEQYV.